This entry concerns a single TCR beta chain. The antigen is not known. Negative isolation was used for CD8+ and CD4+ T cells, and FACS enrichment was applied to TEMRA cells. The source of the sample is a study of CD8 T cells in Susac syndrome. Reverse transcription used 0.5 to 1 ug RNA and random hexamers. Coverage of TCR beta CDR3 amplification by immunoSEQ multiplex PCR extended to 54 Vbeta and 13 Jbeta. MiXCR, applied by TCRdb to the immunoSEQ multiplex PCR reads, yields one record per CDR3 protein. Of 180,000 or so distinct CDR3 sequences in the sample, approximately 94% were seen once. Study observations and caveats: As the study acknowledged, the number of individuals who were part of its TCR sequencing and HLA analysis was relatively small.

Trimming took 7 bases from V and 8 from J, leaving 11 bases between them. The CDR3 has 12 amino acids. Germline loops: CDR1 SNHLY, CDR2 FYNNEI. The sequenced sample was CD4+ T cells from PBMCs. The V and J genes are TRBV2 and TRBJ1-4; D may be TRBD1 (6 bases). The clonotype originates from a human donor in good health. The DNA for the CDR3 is TGTGCCAGCACCCCCCAGGGGGAAAAACTGTTTTTT. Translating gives CASTPQGEKLFF.